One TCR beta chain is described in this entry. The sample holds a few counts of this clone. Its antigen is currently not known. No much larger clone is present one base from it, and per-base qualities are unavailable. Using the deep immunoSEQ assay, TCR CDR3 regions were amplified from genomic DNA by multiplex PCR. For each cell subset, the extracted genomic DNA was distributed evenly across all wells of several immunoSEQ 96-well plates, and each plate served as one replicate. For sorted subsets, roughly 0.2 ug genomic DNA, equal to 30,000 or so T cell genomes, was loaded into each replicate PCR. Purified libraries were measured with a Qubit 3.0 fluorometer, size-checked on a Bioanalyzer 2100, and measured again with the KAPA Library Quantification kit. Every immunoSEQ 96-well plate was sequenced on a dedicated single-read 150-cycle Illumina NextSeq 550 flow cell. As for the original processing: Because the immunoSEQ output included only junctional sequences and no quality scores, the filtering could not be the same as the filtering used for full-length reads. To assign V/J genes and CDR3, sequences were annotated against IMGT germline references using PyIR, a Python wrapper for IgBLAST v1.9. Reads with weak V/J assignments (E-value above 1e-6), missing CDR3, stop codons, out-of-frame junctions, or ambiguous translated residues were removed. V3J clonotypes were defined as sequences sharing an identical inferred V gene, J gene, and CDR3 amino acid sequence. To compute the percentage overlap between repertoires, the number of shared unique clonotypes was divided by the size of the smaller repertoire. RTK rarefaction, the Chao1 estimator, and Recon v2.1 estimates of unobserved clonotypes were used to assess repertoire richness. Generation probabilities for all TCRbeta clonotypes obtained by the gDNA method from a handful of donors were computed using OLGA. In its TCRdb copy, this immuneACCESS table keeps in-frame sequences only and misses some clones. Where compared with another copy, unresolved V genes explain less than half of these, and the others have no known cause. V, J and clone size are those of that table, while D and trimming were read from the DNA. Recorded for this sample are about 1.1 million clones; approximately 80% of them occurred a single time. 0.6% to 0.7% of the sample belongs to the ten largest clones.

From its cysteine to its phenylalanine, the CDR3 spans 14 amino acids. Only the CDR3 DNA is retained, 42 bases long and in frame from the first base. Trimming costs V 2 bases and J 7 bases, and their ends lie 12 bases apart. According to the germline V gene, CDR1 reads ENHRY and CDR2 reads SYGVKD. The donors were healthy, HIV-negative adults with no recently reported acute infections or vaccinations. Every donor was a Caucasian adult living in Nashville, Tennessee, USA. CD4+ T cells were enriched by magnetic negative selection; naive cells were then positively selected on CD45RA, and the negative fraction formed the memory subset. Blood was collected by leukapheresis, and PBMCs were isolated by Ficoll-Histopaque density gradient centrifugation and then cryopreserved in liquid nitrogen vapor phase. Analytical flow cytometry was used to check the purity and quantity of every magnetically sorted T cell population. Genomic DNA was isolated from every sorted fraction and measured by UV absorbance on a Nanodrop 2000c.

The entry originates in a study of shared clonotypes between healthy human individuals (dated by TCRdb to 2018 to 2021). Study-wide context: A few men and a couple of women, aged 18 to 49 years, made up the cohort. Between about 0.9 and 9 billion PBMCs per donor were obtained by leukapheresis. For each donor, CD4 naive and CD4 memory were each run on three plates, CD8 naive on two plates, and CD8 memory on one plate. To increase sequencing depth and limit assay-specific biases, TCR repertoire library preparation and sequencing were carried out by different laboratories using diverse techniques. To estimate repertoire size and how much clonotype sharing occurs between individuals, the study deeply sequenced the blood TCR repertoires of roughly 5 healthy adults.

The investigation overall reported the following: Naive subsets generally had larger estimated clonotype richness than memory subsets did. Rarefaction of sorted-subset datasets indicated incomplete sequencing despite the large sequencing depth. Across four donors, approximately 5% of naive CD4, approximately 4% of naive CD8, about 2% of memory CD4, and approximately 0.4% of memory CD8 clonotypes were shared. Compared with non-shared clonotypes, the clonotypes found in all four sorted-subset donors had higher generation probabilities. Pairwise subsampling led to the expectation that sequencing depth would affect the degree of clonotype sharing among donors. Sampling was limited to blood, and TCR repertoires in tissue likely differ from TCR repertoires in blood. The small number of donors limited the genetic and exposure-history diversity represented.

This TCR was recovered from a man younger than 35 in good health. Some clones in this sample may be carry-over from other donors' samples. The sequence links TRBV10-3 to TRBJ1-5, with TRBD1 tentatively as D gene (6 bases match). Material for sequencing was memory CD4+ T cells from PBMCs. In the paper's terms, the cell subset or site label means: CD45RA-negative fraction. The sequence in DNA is TGTGCCATCAGTGAGGAACAGGGTCCCCAGCCCCAGCATTTT. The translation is CAISEEQGPQPQHF.